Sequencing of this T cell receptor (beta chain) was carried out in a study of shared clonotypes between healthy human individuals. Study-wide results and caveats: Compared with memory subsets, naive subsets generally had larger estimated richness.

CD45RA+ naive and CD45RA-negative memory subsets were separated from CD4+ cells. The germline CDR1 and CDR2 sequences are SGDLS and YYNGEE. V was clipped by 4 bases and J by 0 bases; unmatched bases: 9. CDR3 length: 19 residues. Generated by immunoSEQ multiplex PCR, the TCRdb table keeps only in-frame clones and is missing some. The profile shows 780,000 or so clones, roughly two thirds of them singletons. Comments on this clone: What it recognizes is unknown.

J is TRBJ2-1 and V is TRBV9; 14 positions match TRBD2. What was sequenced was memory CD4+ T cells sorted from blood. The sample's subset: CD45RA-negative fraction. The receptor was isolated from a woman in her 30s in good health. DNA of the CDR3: TGTGCCAGCAGCCCGGGACTAGCGGGGGCGTCCCGCTCCTACAATGAGCAGTTCTTC. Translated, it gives CASSPGLAGASRSYNEQFF.